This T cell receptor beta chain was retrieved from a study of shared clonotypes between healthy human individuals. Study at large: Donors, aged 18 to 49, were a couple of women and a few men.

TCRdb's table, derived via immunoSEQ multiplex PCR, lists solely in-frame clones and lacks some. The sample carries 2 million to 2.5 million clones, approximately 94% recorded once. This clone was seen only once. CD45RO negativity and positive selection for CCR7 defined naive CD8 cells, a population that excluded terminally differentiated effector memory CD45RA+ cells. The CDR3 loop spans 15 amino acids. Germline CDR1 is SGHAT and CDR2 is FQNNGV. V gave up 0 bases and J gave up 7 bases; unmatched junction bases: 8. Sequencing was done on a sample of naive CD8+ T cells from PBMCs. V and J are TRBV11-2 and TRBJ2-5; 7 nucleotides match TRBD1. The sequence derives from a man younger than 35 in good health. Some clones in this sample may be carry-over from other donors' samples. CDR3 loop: CASSLEKGAGWTQYF. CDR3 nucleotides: TGTGCCAGCAGCTTAGAAAAGGGGGCCGGGTGGACCCAGTACTTC.